Presented here are 10 T cell receptor beta chains from one specimen sequenced in a study of blood T cell repertoires in COVID-19. Clones were sequenced by immunoSEQ multiplex PCR, and TCRdb holds only the in-frame ones, with some missing. Seen here are 450,000 or so clones, approximately 92% observed once, and the top ten hold 0.8% to 0.9%. Sequences were obtained from peripheral blood. These receptors originate from a man between 18 and 35 years old with COVID-19, enrolled during active disease.

This chain joins TRBV4-1 and TRBJ2-7; D is possibly TRBD2 (5 bases). Germline CDR1 MGHRA, CDR2 YSYEKL. Trimming took 1 base from V and 2 from J, leaving 12 bases between them. The CDR3 contains 15 residues. The CDR3 sequence is CASSQVLDPTYEQYF. The CDR3, as DNA: TGCGCCAGCAGCCAAGTACTAGACCCCACCTACGAGCAGTACTTC.

This chain joins TRBV5-1 and TRBJ2-7; D perhaps matches TRBD2 (6 bases). Trimming pared 4 bases from V and 3 bases from J, leaving 11 bases between. This CDR3 comprises 13 residues. Germline CDR1 is SGHRS and CDR2 is YFSETQ. In DNA, the CDR3 is TGCGCCAGCAGCCCGGGAGACGGCTACGAGCAGTACTTC. It codes for CASSPGDGYEQYF.

The rearrangement joins TRBV6-5 to TRBJ2-7; the D gene is possibly TRBD2 (6 bases). The V and J ends lost 7 bases and 0 bases respectively, with 16 bases between them. The germline CDR1 and CDR2 sequences are MNHEY and SVGAGI. The CDR3 sequence is 15 residues long. The CDR3 nucleotides read TGTGCCAGCAAAGGCTGGGGGGTGTCCTCCTACGAGCAGTACTTC. This encodes CASKGWGVSSYEQYF.

This rearrangement joins TRBV12-5 to TRBJ1-5; D is unclear. V lost 6 bases to trimming and J lost 0 bases, with 9 bases between them. The germline V gene has CDR1 LGHNT and CDR2 FRNRAP. CDR3 length: 14 amino acids. DNA for the CDR3: TGTGCTAGTGGATTTGAGGCTAGCAATCAGCCCCAGCATTTT. It translates to CASGFEASNQPQHF.

There are a few counts of this clone. The chain combines TRBV2 with TRBJ1-1, with 11 positions matching TRBD1. The V and J ends lost 6 bases and 1 base, in that order; junction bases with no gene match: 7. Per the germline V gene, CDR1 is SNHLY and CDR2 is FYNNEI. The CDR3 loop spans 16 amino acids. CDR3 sequence: CASSRTGGWANTEAFF. As DNA, the CDR3 is TGTGCCAGCAGCCGGACAGGGGGCTGGGCGAACACTGAAGCTTTCTTT.

The chain is built from TRBV5-4 and TRBJ1-4; 7 bases line up with TRBD1. The CDR3 totals 14 residues. The germline V gene encodes CDR1 SGHNT and CDR2 YYREEE (reference sequence). Trimming at V came to 4 bases and at J to 5 bases, leaving 5 bases not matched to a gene. The CDR3 bases are TGTGCCAGCAGCCCGGGACAGAGAAATGAAAAACTGTTTTTT. This translates into CASSPGQRNEKLFF. Filled out from reference TRBV5-4 and TRBJ1-4, the complete variable domain reads ETGVTQSPTHLIKTRGQQVTLRCSSQSGHNTVSWYQQALGQGPQFIFQYYREEENGRGNFPPRFSGLQFPNYSSELNVNALELDDSALYLCASSPGQRNEKLFFGSGTQLSVL.

In its sample, this clone was seen once. The chain uses TRBV7-9 and TRBJ2-1; TRBD2 matches 8 bases. V trimming: 1 base; J trimming: 9 bases; junction bases outside the gene matches: 14. The CDR3 length is 17 residues. CDR1 is SEHNR, CDR2 FQNEAQ, per germline (reference sequence). This CDR3 reads CASSLDRRGVRAGEQFF. The CDR3 DNA reads TGTGCCAGCAGCTTAGATCGGCGGGGGGTTCGGGCGGGTGAGCAGTTCTTC.

V usage is TRBV27 and J usage is TRBJ2-1; TRBD2 agrees at 10 bases. The J segment lost 7 bases and the V segment lost 5 bases, leaving 8 bases of the junction unmatched. This CDR3 region has 15 residues. CDR1 and CDR2 (germline): MNHEY, SMNVEV (reference sequence). CDR3 loop: CASSLEREGRNEQFF. The CDR3 DNA is TGTGCCAGCAGTCTTGAGCGGGAGGGCCGGAATGAGCAGTTCTTC.

This clone has more than one count but fewer than ten. The chain couples TRBV4-2 to TRBJ1-6; D might be TRBD1 (6 bases). Trimming took off 0 bases at V and 10 bases at J, with 16 bases between the two ends. Germline V gene data show CDR1 as LGHNA and CDR2 as YNFKEQ. The CDR3 is 16 amino acids. The CDR3 protein is CASSQEVQGSNSPLHF. CDR3 coding DNA: TGTGCCAGCAGCCAAGAGGTTCAGGGGAGTAACTCACCCCTCCACTTT.

The V gene is TRBV2, the J gene TRBJ1-5, with unresolved D. V gave up 6 bases and J gave up 2 bases, with 8 bases separating them. This CDR3 is 13 amino acids long. Germline values: CDR1 SNHLY, CDR2 FYNNEI. This CDR3 is CASRGRRNQPQHF. The CDR3 nucleotides are TGTGCCAGCAGAGGCAGGCGCAATCAGCCCCAGCATTTT.